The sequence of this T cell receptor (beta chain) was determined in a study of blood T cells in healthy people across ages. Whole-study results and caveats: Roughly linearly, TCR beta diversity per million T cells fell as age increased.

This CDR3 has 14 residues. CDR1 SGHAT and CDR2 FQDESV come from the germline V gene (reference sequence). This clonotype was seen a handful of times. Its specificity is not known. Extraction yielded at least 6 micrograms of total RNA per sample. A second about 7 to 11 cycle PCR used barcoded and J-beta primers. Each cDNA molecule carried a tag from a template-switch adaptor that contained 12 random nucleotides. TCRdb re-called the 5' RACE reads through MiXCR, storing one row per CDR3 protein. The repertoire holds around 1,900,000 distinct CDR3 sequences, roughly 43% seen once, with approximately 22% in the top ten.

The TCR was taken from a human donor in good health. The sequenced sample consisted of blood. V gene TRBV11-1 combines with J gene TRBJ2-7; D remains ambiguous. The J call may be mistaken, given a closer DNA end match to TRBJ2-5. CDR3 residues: CASSLRQPKETQYF. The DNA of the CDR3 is TGTGCCAGCAGCTTACGTCAGCCTAAAGAGACCCAGTACTTC.